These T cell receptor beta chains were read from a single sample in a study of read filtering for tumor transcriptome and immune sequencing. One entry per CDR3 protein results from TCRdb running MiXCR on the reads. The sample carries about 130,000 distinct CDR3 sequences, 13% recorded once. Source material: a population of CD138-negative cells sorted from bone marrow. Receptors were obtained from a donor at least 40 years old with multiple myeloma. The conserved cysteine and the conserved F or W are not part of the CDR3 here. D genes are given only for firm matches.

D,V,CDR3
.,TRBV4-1,ASSQAGAVGQNIQY
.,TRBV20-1,SAPLVGELF
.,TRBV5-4,ASTTGDYNEQF
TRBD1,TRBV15,ATSRTGLQPQH
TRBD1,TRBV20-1,SASRTGGNYNEQF
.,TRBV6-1,AGSLGNQPQH
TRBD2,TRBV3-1,ASSRTSGSFGELF
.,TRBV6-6,ASSNSRDLGQF
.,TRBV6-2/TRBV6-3,ASSYPGTYEQY
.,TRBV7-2,ASSPQGGSKYGYT
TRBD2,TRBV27,ASSGLAGYSSSYNEQF
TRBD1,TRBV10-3,AVRGLGDEQY
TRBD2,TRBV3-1,ASSSGIRETQY
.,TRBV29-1,SVGGTGPYEQY
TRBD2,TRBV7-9,ASSPRAGTSGVTYEQY
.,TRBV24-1,ATSDPNSYEQY
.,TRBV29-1,SVDGAGYEQY
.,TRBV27,ATKSGSVIYEQY
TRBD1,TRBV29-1,SARTGGYGYT
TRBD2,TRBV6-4,ASSLSGSGNEQF
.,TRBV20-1,SASLPGINHEQY
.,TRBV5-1,ASSLVLGDETQY
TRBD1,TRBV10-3,AIRGDRGSYNEQF
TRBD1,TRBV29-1,SGGTENNEQF
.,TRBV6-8,ASSFGVRSRPQH
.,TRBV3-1,ASSQRGSPSTDTQY
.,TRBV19,ASRESAAQGNEQF
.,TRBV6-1,ASSDGALGYNEQF
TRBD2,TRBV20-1,SARGRLAGVELMETQY
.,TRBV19,ASSIDRETQY
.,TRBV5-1,ASSLVISGANVLT
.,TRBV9,ASSVAGTGNTGELF
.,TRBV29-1,SFVEFGRDSYNEQF
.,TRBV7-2,ASSLVGGYSNQPQH
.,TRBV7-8,ASSLISGGTDTQY
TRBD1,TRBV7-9,ASSKGQGYDEQF
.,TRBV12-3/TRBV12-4,ASLQKSKNIQY
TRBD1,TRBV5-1,ASSLGDRTTDTQY
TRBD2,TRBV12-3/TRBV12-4,ASSLAGGGTGELF
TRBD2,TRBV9,ASSVGTSDAETQY
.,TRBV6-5,ASSNGVKTEAF
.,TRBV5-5,ASSAAGRTNEKLF
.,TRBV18,ASSPQGLNTEAF
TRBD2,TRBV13,ASTRAGGKNEQF
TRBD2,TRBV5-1,ASSLTLAGVNEQF